This T cell receptor (beta chain) emerged from a study of shared clonotypes between healthy human individuals (dated by TCRdb to about 2020). A note on the overall study: The cohort comprised a couple of women and a few men aged 18 to 49 years. Per donor, three plates each were used for CD4 naive and CD4 memory, two for CD8 naive, and one for CD8 memory. To estimate repertoire size and how much clonotype sharing occurs between individuals, the study deeply sequenced the blood TCR repertoires of five healthy adults. Different laboratories and diverse techniques were used to prepare libraries and sequence TCR repertoires, to increase sequencing depth and limit assay-specific biases. Each donor's leukapheresis produced roughly between about 0.9 and 9.5 billion PBMCs. The paper's findings and limits, for the study overall: Incomplete sequencing was indicated by rarefaction of sorted-subset datasets, despite the large sequencing depth. Clonotypes shared by all four sorted-subset donors showed higher generation probabilities than non-shared clonotypes. About 5% of naive CD4, more than 3% of naive CD8, approximately 2% of memory CD4, and more than 0.35% of memory CD8 clonotypes were shared across several donors. The small number of donors limited the genetic and exposure-history diversity represented. Sampling was restricted to blood, and TCR repertoires in tissue are likely to differ from TCR repertoires in blood. Pairwise subsampling indicated that sequencing depth was expected to affect the degree of clonotype sharing among donors. Naive subsets generally had larger estimated clonotype richness than memory subsets.

The donors were healthy, HIV-negative adults who had no recently reported acute infections or vaccinations. Every donor was a Caucasian adult residing in Nashville, Tennessee, USA. CD4+ T cells were enriched through magnetic negative selection, after which naive cells were positively selected on CD45RA and the remaining negative fraction served as the memory subset. After blood collection by leukapheresis, PBMCs were isolated using Ficoll-Histopaque density gradient centrifugation and then cryopreserved in the vapor phase of liquid nitrogen. Purity and quantity of every magnetically sorted T cell population were checked by analytical flow cytometry. Genomic DNA was isolated from every sorted fraction and measured by UV absorbance on a Nanodrop 2000c. In the germline V gene (reference sequence), CDR1 corresponds to LNHDA and CDR2 to SQIVND. Including cysteine and phenylalanine, the CDR3 has 13 amino acids. This entry keeps only the CDR3 DNA: 39 bases, framed from base 1. Relative to germline, V is missing 3 bases and J is missing 7 bases, with 4 bases of the junction outside any gene match.

Turning to this clone: This clone's antigen is unknown. Per-nucleotide qualities are absent, and no much larger clonotype sits a single base away.

TCR CDR3 regions were amplified from genomic DNA by multiplex PCR using the deep immunoSEQ assay. Genomic DNA extracted from each cell subset was distributed evenly over all wells of several immunoSEQ 96-well plates, and each plate served as one replicate. For sorted subsets, each replicate PCR was loaded with about 0.2 ug genomic DNA, equivalent to some 27,000 T cell genomes. The purified libraries were quantified using a Qubit 3.0 fluorometer, sized with a Bioanalyzer 2100, and then quantified again using the KAPA Library Quantification kit. Each immunoSEQ 96-well plate was sequenced on its own single-read 150-cycle Illumina NextSeq 550 flow cell. Processing in the source paper ran as follows. The immunoSEQ output contained only junctional sequences without quality scores, so filtering could not match that applied to full-length reads. Sequences were annotated with PyIR, a Python wrapper for IgBLAST v1.9, and V/J genes and CDR3 were assigned using IMGT germline references. Reads with weak V/J assignments (E-value above 1e-6), missing CDR3, stop codons, out-of-frame junctions, or ambiguous translated residues were removed. V3J clonotypes were defined as sequences sharing an identical inferred V gene, J gene, and CDR3 amino acid sequence. Percentage overlap between repertoires was computed as shared unique clonotypes divided by the size of the smaller repertoire. Repertoire richness was assessed with RTK rarefaction, the Chao1 estimator, and Recon v2.1 estimates of unobserved clonotypes. Generation probabilities for all TCRbeta clonotypes obtained by the gDNA method from a handful of donors were computed using OLGA. In TCRdb, the immuneACCESS table is reduced to in-frame sequences with V and J assigned. These tables do not hold every clone; where another copy was compared, an unresolved V gene accounts for under half, and the others remain unexplained. V, J and clone size are those of that table, while D and trimming were read from the DNA. For this sample the table gives 800,000 to 1,200,000 clones, of which around 78% were detected only once. Under 0.65% of the sample is held by the ten biggest clonotypes.

The sequence came from a man in his late teens or twenties in good health. Some clones in this sample may be carry-over from other donors' samples. The sequence links TRBV19 to TRBJ1-2; 8 bases in the junction line up with TRBD1. The sequencing input was memory CD4+ T cells from PBMCs. Taken with the paper, the label for cell subset or site translates to: CD45RA-negative fraction. The nucleotide sequence reads as follows: TGTGCCAGTAGTATGGGACAGGAGCGTGGCTACACCTTC. It translates to CASSMGQERGYTF.